One and the same sample provided the 22 T cell receptor beta chains below, sequenced in a study of blood T cell repertoires in COVID-19. Measured with immunoSEQ multiplex PCR; TCRdb has only the in-frame clones, and not every one. The data hold a few hundred thousand clones, with roughly 90% observed a single time. The sequencing sample was made of peripheral blood. Receptors were obtained from a woman between 40 and 50 years old who had recovered from COVID-19.

This clone has more than one count but fewer than ten. Other nucleotide sequences in the sample specify the same CDR3. The chain uses TRBV7-2 and TRBJ2-1; 8 nucleotides align to TRBD2. This CDR3 contains 16 residues. With V trimmed by 0 bases and J by 3 bases, 4 bases remained unmatched. The germline CDR1 and CDR2 sequences are SGHTA and FQGNSA. CDR3 loop: CASSLAPSGSYNEQFF. Here the CDR3 DNA reads TGTGCCAGCAGCTTAGCACCCAGCGGGAGCTACAATGAGCAGTTCTTC. Together with reference TRBV7-2 and TRBJ2-1, the CDR3 gives the full variable domain: GAGVSQSPSNKVTEKGKDVELRCDPISGHTALYWYRQSLGQGLEFLIYFQGNSAPDKSGLPSDRFSAERTGGSVSTLTIQRTQQEDSAVYLCASSLAPSGSYNEQFFGPGTRLTVL.

CDR3 residues: CASSAQPSNSYEQYF. The CDR3 DNA reads TGTGCCAGCAGTGCACAGCCCTCAAACTCCTACGAGCAGTACTTC. This rearrangement joins TRBV2 to TRBJ2-7; no firm D call. The V end was cut by 4 bases, the J end by 0 bases, with 13 bases between. The CDR3 loop spans 15 amino acids. The germline CDR1 and CDR2 sequences are SNHLY and FYNNEI.

The gene calls are TRBV6-6 and TRBJ2-1, with 10 nucleotides matching TRBD2. The CDR3 consists of 13 residues. Germline V gene sequence: CDR1 MNHNY, CDR2 SVGAGI (reference sequence). The V and J ends lost 5 bases and 7 bases, in that order; junction bases with no gene match: 2. In DNA form, the CDR3 reads TGTGCCAGCAGTCAACTAGCGGGAAATGAGCAGTTCTTC. Protein product: CASSQLAGNEQFF.

The rearrangement joins TRBV7-3 to TRBJ2-4, with 10 bases identical to TRBD1. CDR1 is SGHTA, CDR2 FQGTGA, per germline. CDR3 size: 14 residues. J lost 9 bases, V lost 5 bases, and 7 bases had no gene match. The CDR3, as DNA: TGTGCCAGCAGCCAGGGACAGGGGAATAGCATTCAGTACTTC. This translates into CASSQGQGNSIQYF. Full variable domain (outside the CDR3, taken from reference TRBV7-3 and TRBJ2-4): GAGVSQTPSNKVTEKGKYVELRCDPISGHTALYWYRQSLGQGPEFLIYFQGTGAADDSGLPNDRFFAVRPEGSVSTLKIQRTERGDSAVYLCASSQGQGNSIQYFGAGTRLSVL.

The chain couples TRBV29-1 to TRBJ1-5, with 9 bases matching TRBD1. V shed 6 bases, J shed 5 bases, and the junction held 5 bases outside the gene matches. This CDR3 contains 13 residues. Germline CDR1 is SQVTM and CDR2 is ANQGSEA. The CDR3 loop is CSVTGGWDQPQHF. The CDR3 nucleotides are TGCAGCGTCACAGGGGGCTGGGATCAGCCCCAGCATTTT.

The rearrangement links TRBV9 to TRBJ2-3, with TRBD2 identical over 11 bases. From germline, CDR1 is SGDLS and CDR2 YYNGEE. This CDR3 has 16 residues. The ends lost 5 bases at V and 3 bases at J; junction bases unmatched: 8. DNA of the CDR3: TGTGCCAGCAGTGATCTAGCGGGAGGAGGTACAGATACGCAGTATTTT. Its protein product is CASSDLAGGGTDTQYF. Based on the CDR3 plus reference TRBV9 and TRBJ2-3, the full variable domain is DSGVTQTPKHLITATGQRVTLRCSPRSGDLSVYWYQQSLDQGLQFLIQYYNGEERAKGNILERFSAQQFPDLHSELNLSSLELGDSALYFCASSDLAGGGTDTQYFGPGTRLTVL.

V is TRBV19 and J is TRBJ2-3; 9 nucleotides line up with TRBD1. Germline CDR1 and CDR2: LNHDA and SQIVND (reference sequence). This CDR3 contains 15 residues. The junction had 14 bases not matched to a gene; V was cut back by 10 bases and J by 6 bases. The CDR3 here is CATVGGQGVGDTQYF. In DNA, the CDR3 is TGTGCCACCGTAGGGGGACAGGGAGTTGGGGATACGCAGTATTTT.

In its sample, this clone was seen once. This chain uses TRBV11-2 with TRBJ2-7; 8 nucleotides align to TRBD2. Germline V gene data show CDR1 as SGHAT and CDR2 as FQNNGV. The CDR3 totals 15 residues. V gave up 0 bases and J gave up 4 bases; unmatched junction bases: 5. The CDR3 bases are TGTGCCAGCAGCTTAGAGGTTAGCGGGGCTTACGAGCAGTACTTC. This encodes CASSLEVSGAYEQYF.

This chain joins TRBV3-1 (or the pseudogene TRBV3-2) and TRBJ2-3, with D possibly matching TRBD2 (5 bases). V lost 5 bases, J lost 6 bases, and 15 bases lay in between. This CDR3 has 14 amino acids. Germline V gene data show CDR1 as LGHDT and CDR2 as YNNKEL (reference sequence). This CDR3 is CASSIRHRRDTQYF. CDR3 nucleotides: TGTGCCAGCAGCATACGACACCGGAGGGATACGCAGTATTTT.

V gene TRBV5-4 combines with J gene TRBJ2-5; TRBD1 aligns across 7 bases. Germline V gives CDR1 SGHNT, CDR2 YYREEE (reference sequence). The junction had 4 bases not matched to a gene; V was cut back by 3 bases and J by 2 bases. This CDR3 spans 14 amino acids. The CDR3 is CASSSGQKQETQYF. As DNA, the CDR3 is TGTGCCAGCAGCTCGGGACAGAAACAAGAGACCCAGTACTTC.

This sequence joins TRBV7-9 and TRBJ2-3; 8 bases match TRBD2. Trimming cost V 8 bases and J 0 bases; bases outside gene matches: 7. The CDR3 totals 15 residues. The germline V gene encodes CDR1 SEHNR and CDR2 FQNEAQ (reference sequence). This CDR3 reads CASLGSGASTDTQYF. The CDR3 DNA is TGTGCCAGCTTGGGTAGCGGGGCTAGCACAGATACGCAGTATTTT.

The chain carries TRBV19 and TRBJ2-3, with D tentatively TRBD1 (6 bases). The ends were cut back, 4 bases at V and 2 bases at J, with 16 bases in the middle. Germline CDR1 reads LNHDA; CDR2 reads SQIVND (reference sequence). The CDR3 totals 16 residues. The DNA for the CDR3 is TGTGCCAGTAGTACATCCTGGCAGGGGAACACAGATACGCAGTATTTT. Amino acid sequence: CASSTSWQGNTDTQYF.

The V gene is TRBV6-5, the J gene TRBJ2-7, with D uncertain. V lost 2 bases and J 6 bases, leaving 11 bases between the germline ends. Per germline, CDR1 MNHEY and CDR2 SVGAGI. This CDR3 has 13 amino acids. The CDR3 loop is CASSYPPIGEQYF. The CDR3 DNA reads as TGTGCCAGCAGTTACCCACCTATCGGCGAGCAGTACTTC.

The CDR3 protein is CASSYTGLESYNEQFF. Here the CDR3 DNA reads TGTGCCAGCAGTTACACGGGACTAGAATCCTACAATGAGCAGTTCTTC. This chain joins TRBV6-5 and TRBJ2-1, with TRBD2 matching over 8 bases. V trimming: 2 bases; J trimming: 1 base; junction bases outside the gene matches: 4. Germline V gene lookup returns CDR1 MNHEY and CDR2 SVGAGI. This CDR3 has 16 residues.

This CDR3 is CASSRLWSRDTGELFF. Written as DNA, the CDR3 is TGTGCCAGCAGTCGTCTCTGGAGCAGGGACACCGGGGAGCTGTTTTTT. The V and J genes are TRBV6-4 and TRBJ2-2, with D possibly matching TRBD1 (5 bases). This CDR3 region has 16 residues. The germline V gene encodes CDR1 MRHNA and CDR2 SNTAGT. V lost 5 bases, J lost 3 bases, and 16 bases lay in between.

The chain's CDR3 is CASSQDWLEGAYGYTF. The CDR3 DNA reads as TGTGCCAGCAGCCAAGATTGGCTGGAGGGCGCCTATGGCTACACCTTC. The gene calls are TRBV4-2 and TRBJ1-2, with D uncertain. Germline values: CDR1 LGHNA, CDR2 YNFKEQ. This CDR3 is built from 16 residues. Trimming removed 0 bases at V and 4 bases at J, with 15 bases between.

A few counts support this clone. DNA for the CDR3: TGTGCCTGGAGTGAGGACAGCTCCTACGAGCAGTACTTC. It codes for CAWSEDSSYEQYF. This chain joins TRBV30 and TRBJ2-7; D possibly corresponds to TRBD1 (6 bases). The ends were cut back, 1 base at V and 0 bases at J, with 7 bases in the middle. The CDR3 extends over 13 amino acids. Germline V gene data show CDR1 as GTSNPN and CDR2 as SVGIG (reference sequence).

This sequence joins TRBV28 and TRBJ1-2, with TRBD1 matching over 8 bases. The germline V gene encodes CDR1 MDHEN and CDR2 SYDVKM. Trimming at V came to 6 bases and at J to 3 bases, leaving 6 bases not matched to a gene. CDR3 length: 14 amino acids. CDR3 DNA: TGTGCCAGCAGCTCAGGGGGCGAGCACTATGGCTACACCTTC. This encodes CASSSGGEHYGYTF.

This clone was seen only once. The chain joins TRBV5-1 to TRBJ2-1; 14 bases are shared with TRBD2. V shed 3 bases and J 0 bases; nucleotides not matched to a gene: 5. CDR3 size: 18 residues. Germline V lookup: CDR1 SGHRS, CDR2 YFSETQ. CDR3 bases: TGCGCCAGCAGCTCTTACGGGACTAGCGGGAGCTCCTACAATGAGCAGTTCTTC. This sequence encodes CASSSYGTSGSSYNEQFF.

V gene TRBV7-9 combines with J gene TRBJ2-2; 7 nucleotides align to TRBD2. Germline assignment: CDR1 SEHNR and CDR2 FQNEAQ (reference sequence). The ends lost 5 bases at V and 3 bases at J; junction bases unmatched: 9. CDR3 length: 16 amino acids. The CDR3 sequence: CASSDPGLPHTGELFF. CDR3 DNA sequence: TGTGCCAGCAGCGATCCGGGACTACCTCACACCGGGGAGCTGTTTTTT.

This chain joins TRBV11-2 and TRBJ2-2, with D perhaps TRBD2 (5 bases). The V gene lost 1 base and the J gene lost 6 bases, with 9 bases spanning the gap. The CDR3 has 14 amino acids. Germline loops: CDR1 SGHAT, CDR2 FQNNGV. CDR3 DNA sequence: TGTGCCAGCAGCTTAGTAATGGAGGCCGGGGAGCTGTTTTTT. Protein sequence: CASSLVMEAGELFF. Filled out from reference TRBV11-2 and TRBJ2-2, the complete variable domain reads EAGVAQSPRYKIIEKRQSVAFWCNPISGHATLYWYQQILGQGPKLLIQFQNNGVVDDSQLPKDRFSAERLKGVDSTLKIQPAKLEDSAVYLCASSLVMEAGELFFGEGSRLTVL.

The rearrangement links TRBV25-1 to TRBJ2-3, with TRBD2 matching 7 bases. There are 15 residues in the CDR3. V lost 7 bases and J lost 7; bases outside the gene matches: 14. Germline values: CDR1 MGHDK, CDR2 SYGVNS. The DNA for the CDR3 is TGTGCCAGCACCGCGGGATTGGGGGGGGAATATACGCAGTATTTT. It translates to CASTAGLGGEYTQYF. The variable domain in full, with the rest retrieved from reference TRBV25-1 and TRBJ2-3, is EADIYQTPRYLVIGTGKKITLECSQTMGHDKMYWYQQDPGMELHLIHYSYGVNSTEKGDLSSESTVSRIRTEHFPLTLESARPSHTSQYLCASTAGLGGEYTQYFGPGTRLTVL.